This is a list of T cell receptor beta chains from one sample in a study of CD8 T cells in ankylosing spondylitis. In TCRdb, the 5' RACE reads were re-called with MiXCR into one record per CDR3 protein. Of fewer than 400,000 distinct CDR3 sequences in the sample, around 24% were seen once. The sequenced sample consisted of blood, either unsorted or a sorted T cell fraction (not recorded which). These receptors originate from a male donor with ankylosing spondylitis. Both conserved end residues are part of each CDR3. D genes are given only for firm matches. Not every row has a clone size; where given, it reads once, few, many or a size class.

>-|-|TRBJ2-2|TRBV24-1
TGTGCCACCAGTGCCCCTACAGGGAGGGGCACCAGGGAGCTGTTTTTT
CATSAPTGRGTRELFF
>-|-|TRBJ1-1|TRBV6-1
TGTGCCAGCAGGGTCCATTTATCGGGCTCGGGCACTGAAGCTTTCTTT
CASRVHLSGSGTEAFF
>TRBD2|few|TRBJ2-3|TRBV2
TGTGCCAGCAGTGAATCCCAGCGGGAGGGCCTGGTAGATACGCAGTATTTT
CASSESQREGLVDTQYF
>-|few|TRBJ2-2|TRBV7-6
TGTGCCAGCAGCGTGCGGACGGGGAACACCGGGGAGCTGTTTTTT
CASSVRTGNTGELFF
>TRBD2|-|TRBJ2-3|TRBV3-1
TGTGCCAGCAGCCAGAATGCGGGAGGTGTAGATACGCAGTATTTT
CASSQNAGGVDTQYF
>-|few|TRBJ2-7|TRBV5-1
TGCGCCAGCAGCTTGGGACTGGGGACCTACGAGCAGTACTTC
CASSLGLGTYEQYF
>-|-|TRBJ2-6|TRBV29-1
TGCAGCGCCCAAATAAGCCGGGTTGGGGCCAACGTCCTGACTTTC
CSAQISRVGANVLTF
>-|many|TRBJ2-2|TRBV2
TGTGCCAGCAGTACAACAGCTACCGGGGAGCTGTTTTTT
CASSTTATGELFF
>-|-|TRBJ2-3|TRBV15
TGTGCCACCAGCAGAGCTCTAGTCCCAGATACGCAGTATTTT
CATSRALVPDTQYF
>-|few|TRBJ2-3|TRBV5-1
TGCGCCAGCAGCTTGGACACGTCCGACGGCACAGATACGCAGTATTTT
CASSLDTSDGTDTQYF
>-|once|TRBJ1-5|TRBV7-8
TGTGCCAGCAGCTGGGTGGGGCCGGAGCCCCAGCATTTT
CASSWVGPEPQHF
>-|few|TRBJ2-3|TRBV7-2
TGTGCCAGCAGCTTGGTACTATCGGGCACAGATACGCAGTATTTT
CASSLVLSGTDTQYF
>-|few|TRBJ2-5|TRBV25-1
TGTGCCAGCAGTGAATTTGGGGGGAGAGGAGAGACCCAGTACTTC
CASSEFGGRGETQYF
>TRBD2|many|TRBJ2-1|TRBV11-2
TGTGCCAGCAGCTTAATCTTTGTAGCGGGTACGGCAACACCGCAGTTCTTC
CASSLIFVAGTATPQFF
>TRBD2|-|TRBJ2-3|TRBV6-5
TGTGCCAGCAGTTACTCGTACTCCTCGGGGGGGATACCGACAGATACGCAGTATTTT
CASSYSYSSGGIPTDTQYF
>TRBD1|-|TRBJ1-4|TRBV7-9
TGTGCCAGCAGCTACGGGACAGCTAATGAAAAACTGTTTTTT
CASSYGTANEKLFF
>-|few|TRBJ1-5|TRBV6-1
TGTGCCAGCAGCCCAAACAGGGTAGAAGGTCAGCCCCAGCATTTT
CASSPNRVEGQPQHF
>-|-|TRBJ2-3|TRBV12-3/TRBV12-4
TGTGCCAGCAGTTTACTACAGACGCAGTATTTT
CASSLLQTQYF
>TRBD1|-|TRBJ2-1|TRBV28
TGTGCCAGCAGTTTATGGGGACAGGGGCCTGAGCAGTTCTTC
CASSLWGQGPEQFF
>TRBD2|-|TRBJ2-5|TRBV2
TGTGCCAGCAGGCCCCGGACTAGACTACAAGAGACCCAGTACTTC
CASRPRTRLQETQYF
>TRBD2|-|TRBJ2-1|TRBV11-2
TGTGCCAGCAGCCTAGGCGGGACTAGGGGAACCGAGCAGTTCTTC
CASSLGGTRGTEQFF
>TRBD1|-|TRBJ1-1|TRBV5-1
TGCGCCAGCAGCCCCCGGACAGGGGACACTGAAGCTTTCTTT
CASSPRTGDTEAFF
>TRBD1|-|TRBJ1-4|TRBV10-3
TGTGCCATCAGCCATGGGACAGGGACTGAAAAACTGTTTTTT
CAISHGTGTEKLFF
>-|few|TRBJ2-1|TRBV20-1
TGCAGTGCTAGAGATGGGTTAGCGAGCTACAATGAGCAGTTCTTC
CSARDGLASYNEQFF
>TRBD1|few|TRBJ1-1|TRBV29-1
TGCAGCGCTCGGGAGGGACAGAAGAACACTGAAGCTTTCTTT
CSAREGQKNTEAFF
>-|-|TRBJ1-5|TRBV12-3/TRBV12-4
TGTGCCAGTAAAATTAGGGCGGCTGCGCCCCAGCATTTT
CASKIRAAAPQHF
>-|few|TRBJ2-2|TRBV20-1
TGCAGTGCCCCAGCGGAGGCGAACACCGGGGAGCTGTTTTTT
CSAPAEANTGELFF
>-|few|TRBJ2-7|TRBV12-3/TRBV12-4
TGTGCCAGCAGTTACATGAGGGACATAAACGAGCAGTACTTC
CASSYMRDINEQYF